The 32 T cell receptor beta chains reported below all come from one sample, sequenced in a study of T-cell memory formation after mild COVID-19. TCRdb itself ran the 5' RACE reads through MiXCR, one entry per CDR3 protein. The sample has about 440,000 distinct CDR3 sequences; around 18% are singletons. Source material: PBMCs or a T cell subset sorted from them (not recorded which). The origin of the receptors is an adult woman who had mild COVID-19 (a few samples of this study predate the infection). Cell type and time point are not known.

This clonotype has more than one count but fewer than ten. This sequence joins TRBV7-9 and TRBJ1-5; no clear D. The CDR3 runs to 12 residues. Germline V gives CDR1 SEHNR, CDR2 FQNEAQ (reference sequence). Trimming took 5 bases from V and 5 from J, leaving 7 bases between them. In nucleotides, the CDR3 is TGTGCCAGCAGCCGCATGGATCAGCCCCAGCATTTT. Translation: CASSRMDQPQHF.

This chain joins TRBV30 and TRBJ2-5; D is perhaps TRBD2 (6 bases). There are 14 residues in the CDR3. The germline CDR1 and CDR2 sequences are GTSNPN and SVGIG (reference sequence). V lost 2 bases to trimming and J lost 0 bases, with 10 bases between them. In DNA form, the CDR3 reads TGTGCCTGGAGTCCAGGGACTTACCAAGAGACCCAGTACTTC. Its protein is CAWSPGTYQETQYF.

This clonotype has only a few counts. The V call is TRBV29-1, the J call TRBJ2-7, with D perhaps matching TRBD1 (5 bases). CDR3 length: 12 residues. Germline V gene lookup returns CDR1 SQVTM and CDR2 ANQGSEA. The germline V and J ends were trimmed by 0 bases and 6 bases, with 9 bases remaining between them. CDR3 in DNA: TGCAGCGTTGAAGACAGGGAAGCCGAGCAGTACTTC. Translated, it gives CSVEDREAEQYF.

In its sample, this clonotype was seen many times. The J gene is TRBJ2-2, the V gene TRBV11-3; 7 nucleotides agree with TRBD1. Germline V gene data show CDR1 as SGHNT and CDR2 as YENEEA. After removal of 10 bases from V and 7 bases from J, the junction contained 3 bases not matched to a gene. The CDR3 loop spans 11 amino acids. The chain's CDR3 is CATQGYGELFF. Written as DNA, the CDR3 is TGTGCCACACAGGGGTACGGGGAGCTGTTTTTT.

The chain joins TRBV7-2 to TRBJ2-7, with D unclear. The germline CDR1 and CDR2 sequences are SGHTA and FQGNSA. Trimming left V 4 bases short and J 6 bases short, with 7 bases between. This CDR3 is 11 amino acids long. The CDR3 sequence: CASSSSSEQYF. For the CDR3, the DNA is TGTGCCAGCAGCTCCTCAAGCGAGCAGTACTTC.

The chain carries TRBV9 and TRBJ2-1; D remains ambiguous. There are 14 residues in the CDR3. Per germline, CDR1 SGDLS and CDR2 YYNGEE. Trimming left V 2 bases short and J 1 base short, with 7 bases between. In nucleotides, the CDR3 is TGTGCCAGCAGCGTTTCCGATTCCTACAATGAGCAGTTCTTC. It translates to CASSVSDSYNEQFF.

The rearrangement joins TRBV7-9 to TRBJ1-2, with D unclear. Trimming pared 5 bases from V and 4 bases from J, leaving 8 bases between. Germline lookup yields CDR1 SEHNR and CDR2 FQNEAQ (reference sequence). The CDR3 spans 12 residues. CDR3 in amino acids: CASSVVGYGYTF. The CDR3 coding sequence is TGTGCCAGCAGCGTCGTGGGCTATGGCTACACCTTC.

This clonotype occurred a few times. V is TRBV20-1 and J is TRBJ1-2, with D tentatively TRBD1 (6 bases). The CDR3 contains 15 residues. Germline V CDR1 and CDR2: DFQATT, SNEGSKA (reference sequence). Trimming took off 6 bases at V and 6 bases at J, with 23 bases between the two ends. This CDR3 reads CSARLLGAGLDGYTF. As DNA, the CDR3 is TGCAGTGCGCGCCTCTTGGGGGCAGGGTTGGATGGCTACACCTTC.

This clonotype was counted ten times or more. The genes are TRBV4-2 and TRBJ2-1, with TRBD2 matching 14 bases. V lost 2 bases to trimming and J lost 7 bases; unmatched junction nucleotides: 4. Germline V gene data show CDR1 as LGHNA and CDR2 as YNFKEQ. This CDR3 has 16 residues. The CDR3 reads CASSQPGLAGDNEQFF. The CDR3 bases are TGTGCCAGCAGCCAACCGGGACTAGCGGGAGATAATGAGCAGTTCTTC.

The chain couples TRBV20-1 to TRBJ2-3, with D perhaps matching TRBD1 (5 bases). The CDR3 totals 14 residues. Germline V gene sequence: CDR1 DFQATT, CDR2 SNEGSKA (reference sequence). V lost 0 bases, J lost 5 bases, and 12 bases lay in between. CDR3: CSARELGRGDTQYF. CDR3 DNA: TGCAGTGCTAGAGAGCTGGGGCGCGGAGATACGCAGTATTTT.

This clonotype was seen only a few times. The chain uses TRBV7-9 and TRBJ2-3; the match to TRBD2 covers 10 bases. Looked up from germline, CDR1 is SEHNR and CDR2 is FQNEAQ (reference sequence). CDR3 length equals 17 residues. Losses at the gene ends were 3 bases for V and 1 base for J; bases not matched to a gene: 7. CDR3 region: CASSFSLTSGGTDTQYF. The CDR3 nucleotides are TGTGCCAGCAGCTTCTCTCTTACTAGCGGGGGCACAGATACGCAGTATTTT.

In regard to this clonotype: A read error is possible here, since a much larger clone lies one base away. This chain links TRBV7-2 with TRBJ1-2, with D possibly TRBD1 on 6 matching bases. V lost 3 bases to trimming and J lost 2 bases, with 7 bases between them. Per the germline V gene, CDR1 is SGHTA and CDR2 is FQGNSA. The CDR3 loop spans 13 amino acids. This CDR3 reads CASSFDRNYGYTF. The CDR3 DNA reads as TGTGCCAGCAGCTTTGACAGGAACTATGGCTACACCTTC.

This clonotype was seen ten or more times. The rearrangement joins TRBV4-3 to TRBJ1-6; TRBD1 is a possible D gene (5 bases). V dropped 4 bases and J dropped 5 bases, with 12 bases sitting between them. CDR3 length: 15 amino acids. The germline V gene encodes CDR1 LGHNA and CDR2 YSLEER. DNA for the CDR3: TGCGCCAGCAGCCGAAAGACAGTAGATAATTCACCCCTCCACTTT. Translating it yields CASSRKTVDNSPLHF.

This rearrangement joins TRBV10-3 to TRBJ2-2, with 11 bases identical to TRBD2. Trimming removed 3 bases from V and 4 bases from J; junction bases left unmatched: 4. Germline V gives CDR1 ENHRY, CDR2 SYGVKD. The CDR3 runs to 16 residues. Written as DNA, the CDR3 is TGTGCCATCAGTGAACTCCTAGCGGGGGGCACCGGGGAGCTGTTTTTT. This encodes CAISELLAGGTGELFF.

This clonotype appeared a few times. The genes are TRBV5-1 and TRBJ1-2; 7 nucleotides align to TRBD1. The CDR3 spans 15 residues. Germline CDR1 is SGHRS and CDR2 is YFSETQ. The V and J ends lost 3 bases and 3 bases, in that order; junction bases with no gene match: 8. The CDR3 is CASSSPEQGDYGYTF. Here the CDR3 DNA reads TGCGCCAGCAGCTCACCGGAGCAGGGGGACTATGGCTACACCTTC.

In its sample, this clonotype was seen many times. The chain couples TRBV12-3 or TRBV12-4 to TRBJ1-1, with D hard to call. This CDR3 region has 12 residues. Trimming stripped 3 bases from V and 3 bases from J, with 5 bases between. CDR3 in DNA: TGTGCCAGCAGTTTTGGGGACACTGAAGCTTTCTTT. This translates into CASSFGDTEAFF.

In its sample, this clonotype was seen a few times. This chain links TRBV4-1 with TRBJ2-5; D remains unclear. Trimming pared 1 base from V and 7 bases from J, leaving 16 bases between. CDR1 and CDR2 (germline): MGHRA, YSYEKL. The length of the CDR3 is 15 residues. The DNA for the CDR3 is TGCGCCAGCAGCCAAGGCGAACGAAGTAAAGGGACCCAGTACTTC. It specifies CASSQGERSKGTQYF.

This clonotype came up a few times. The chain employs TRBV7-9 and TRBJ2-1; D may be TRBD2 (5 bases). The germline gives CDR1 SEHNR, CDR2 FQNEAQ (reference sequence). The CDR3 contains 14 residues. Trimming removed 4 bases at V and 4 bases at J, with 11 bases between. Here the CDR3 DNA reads TGTGCCAGCAGCTCGCGGGCTAGGTACAATGAGCAGTTCTTC. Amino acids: CASSSRARYNEQFF.

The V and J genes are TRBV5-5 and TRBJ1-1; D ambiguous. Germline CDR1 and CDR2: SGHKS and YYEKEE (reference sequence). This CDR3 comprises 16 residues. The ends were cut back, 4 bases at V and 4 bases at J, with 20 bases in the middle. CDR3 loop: CASSPVMGTGPTEAFF. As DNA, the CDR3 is TGTGCCAGCAGCCCCGTGATGGGCACCGGGCCCACTGAAGCTTTCTTT.

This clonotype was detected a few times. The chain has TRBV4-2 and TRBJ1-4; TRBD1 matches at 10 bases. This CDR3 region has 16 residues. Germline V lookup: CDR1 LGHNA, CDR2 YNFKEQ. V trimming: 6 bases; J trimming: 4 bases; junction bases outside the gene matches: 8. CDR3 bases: TGTGCCAGCAGGCCAGACAGGGGGCGTAGTAATGAAAAACTGTTTTTT. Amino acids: CASRPDRGRSNEKLFF.

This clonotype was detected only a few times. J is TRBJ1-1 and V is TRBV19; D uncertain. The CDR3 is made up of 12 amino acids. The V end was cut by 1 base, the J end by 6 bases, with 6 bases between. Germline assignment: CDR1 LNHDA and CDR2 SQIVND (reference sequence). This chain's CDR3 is CASSIVAAEAFF. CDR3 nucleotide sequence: TGTGCCAGTAGTATAGTGGCGGCTGAAGCTTTCTTT.

This CDR3 is CASSLGPLSTQNTEAFF. The CDR3 coding sequence is TGTGCCAGCAGCTTGGGGCCATTGTCGACTCAGAACACTGAAGCTTTCTTT. This sequence joins TRBV5-4 and TRBJ1-1; D not certain. Germline V gives CDR1 SGHNT, CDR2 YYREEE (reference sequence). V lost 0 bases, J lost 1 base, and 16 bases lay in between. The CDR3 has 17 residues.

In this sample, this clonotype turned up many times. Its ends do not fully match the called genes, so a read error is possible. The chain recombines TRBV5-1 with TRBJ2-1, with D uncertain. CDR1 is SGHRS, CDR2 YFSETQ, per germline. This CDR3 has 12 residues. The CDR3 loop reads CASSLTDNEQFF. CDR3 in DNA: TGTGCCAGCAGCTTAACCGACAATGAGCAGTTCTTC.

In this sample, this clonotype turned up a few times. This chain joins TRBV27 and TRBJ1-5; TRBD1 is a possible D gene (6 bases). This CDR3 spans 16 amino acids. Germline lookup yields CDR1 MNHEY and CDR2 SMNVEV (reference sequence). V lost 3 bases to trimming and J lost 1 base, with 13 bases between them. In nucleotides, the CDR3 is TGTGCCAGCAGTTTGAAGGGACAACCGAGCAATCAGCCCCAGCATTTT. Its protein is CASSLKGQPSNQPQHF.

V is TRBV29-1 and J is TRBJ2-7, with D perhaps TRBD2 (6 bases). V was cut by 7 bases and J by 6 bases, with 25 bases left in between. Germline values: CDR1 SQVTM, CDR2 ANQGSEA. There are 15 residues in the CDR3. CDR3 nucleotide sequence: TGCAGCGGTGGGATGGCAGGGTTTAGTAGCGGCGAGCAGTACTTC. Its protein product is CSGGMAGFSSGEQYF.

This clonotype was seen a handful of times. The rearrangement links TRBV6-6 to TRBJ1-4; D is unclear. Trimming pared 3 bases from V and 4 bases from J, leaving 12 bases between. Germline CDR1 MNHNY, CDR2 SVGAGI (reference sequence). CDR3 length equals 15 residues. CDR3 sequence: CASSYSDGHNEKLFF. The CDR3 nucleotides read TGTGCCAGCAGTTATTCGGACGGCCATAATGAAAAACTGTTTTTT.

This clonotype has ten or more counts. The CDR3 loop reads CAISESTGQGTYTF. DNA of the CDR3: TGTGCCATCAGTGAGTCGACGGGACAGGGTACCTACACCTTC. V is TRBV10-3 and J is TRBJ1-2; TRBD1 matches 9 bases. V dropped 0 bases and J dropped 10; count of bases not matched to a gene: 6. The CDR3 spans 14 residues. Germline V gene lookup returns CDR1 ENHRY and CDR2 SYGVKD.

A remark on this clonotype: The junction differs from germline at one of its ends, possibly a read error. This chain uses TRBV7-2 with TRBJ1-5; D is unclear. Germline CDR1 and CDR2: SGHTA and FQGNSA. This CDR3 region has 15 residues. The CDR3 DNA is TGTGACAGCAGCGTAGGACTGGAACGCAATCAGCCCCAGCATTTT. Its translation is CDSSVGLERNQPQHF.

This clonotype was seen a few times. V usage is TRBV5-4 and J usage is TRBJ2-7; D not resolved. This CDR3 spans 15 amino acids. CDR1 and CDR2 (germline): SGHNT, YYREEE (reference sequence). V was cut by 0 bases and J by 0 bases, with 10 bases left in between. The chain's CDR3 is CASSLAKGFSYEQYF. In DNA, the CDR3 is TGTGCCAGCAGCTTGGCCAAGGGTTTCTCCTACGAGCAGTACTTC.

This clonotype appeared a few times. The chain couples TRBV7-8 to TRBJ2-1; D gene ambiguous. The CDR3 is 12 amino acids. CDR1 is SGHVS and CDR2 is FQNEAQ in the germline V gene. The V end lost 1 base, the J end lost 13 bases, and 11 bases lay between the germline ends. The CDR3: CASSLGLDGQFF. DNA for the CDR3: TGTGCCAGCAGCTTAGGGCTCGACGGTCAGTTCTTC.

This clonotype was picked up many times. The CDR3 reads CASSLRGTQYF. CDR3 coding DNA: TGTGCCAGCAGTTTAAGGGGGACCCAGTACTTC. The chain links TRBV12-3 or TRBV12-4 to TRBJ2-5, with D possibly TRBD1 on 5 matching bases. This CDR3 has 11 residues. Trimming took off 2 bases at V and 7 bases at J, with 5 bases between the two ends.

CDR3 sequence (DNA): TGTGCCACCAGCAGAGAGATAGCAGTCGGCGCAGATACGCAGTATTTT. Protein product: CATSREIAVGADTQYF. V is TRBV15 and J is TRBJ2-3; D is unresolved. Trimming took 0 bases from V and 4 from J, leaving 14 bases between them. This CDR3 comprises 16 residues. Looked up from germline, CDR1 is LNHNV and CDR2 is YYDKDF (reference sequence).